Listed below are T cell receptor beta chains from one sample, sequenced in a study of blood T cell repertoires in COVID-19. This table comes from immunoSEQ multiplex PCR, and its TCRdb copy is limited to in-frame clones, with some not included. The table shows around 370,000 clones, with around 90% occurring only once. Input material: peripheral blood. The source is a woman between 18 and 29 years old who had recovered from COVID-19. The conserved cysteine and the conserved F or W are not part of the CDR3 here. The D gene is left open where the match is weak.

v_call	j_call	d_call	cdr3_aa
TRBV20-1	TRBJ2-5	NA	SASGRQETQY
TRBV5-1	TRBJ2-4	TRBD1	ASSITGGMAKNIQY
TRBV6-5	TRBJ1-1	NA	ASTLAGFGTEAF
TRBV19	TRBJ1-5	NA	ASNAGGPYSNQPQH
TRBV6-6	TRBJ1-2	NA	ASSYSGRGGYT
TRBV5-8	TRBJ2-3	TRBD2	ASSLEPSGYTDTQY
TRBV7-2	TRBJ2-3	NA	ASSPTTGTSTDTQY
TRBV2	TRBJ2-1	TRBD2	ASSETLPSGSNNEQF
TRBV5-1	TRBJ1-3	NA	ASSLAGMGNTIY
TRBV6-5	TRBJ1-2	TRBD1	ASSYSRQGLSGYT
TRBV24-1	TRBJ2-3	TRBD2	ATSDISGSGRIDTQY
TRBV9	TRBJ2-1	TRBD2	ASRRLAGDGGEQF
TRBV11-3	TRBJ2-4	NA	ASSPAGSDIQY
TRBV14	TRBJ2-2	TRBD1	ASSQFRDRGTGELF
TRBV12-3/TRBV12-4	TRBJ1-2	NA	ASSYTGTYGYT
TRBV27	TRBJ1-2	TRBD1	ASRDRGAYGYT
TRBV23-1	TRBJ2-1	TRBD2	ASSIWTSGYNEQF
TRBV7-9	TRBJ2-5	TRBD1	ASSWTGEETQY
TRBV5-1	TRBJ1-5	NA	ASSLTTGSNQPQH
TRBV19	TRBJ2-3	NA	ASSIVGGVTDTQY
TRBV3-1/TRBV3-2	TRBJ1-2	TRBD1	ASSPDTYRGIEYGYT
TRBV27	TRBJ2-3	NA	ASSLLGVDTQY